The 13 T cell receptor beta chains presented below share a single source sample, sequenced in a study of Graves' ophthalmopathy and Graves' hyperthyroidism. Using RNA transcripts, the TCR beta CDR3 regions were amplified. The library came from an HTBI-primed first-round RT-PCR and a second-round multiplex PCR. TCRdb redid the calling of the multiplex PCR reads with MiXCR, one entry per CDR3 protein. The sample records 210,000 or so distinct CDR3 sequences, 25% to 30% being singletons. The sequencing sample was made of peripheral blood. The receptor source for this set is a man in his forties or fifties with Graves' ophthalmopathy.

This clonotype was picked up a small number of times. The CDR3 loop is CASSLTEGKTQYF. CDR3 coding DNA: TGTGCCAGCAGCTTAACGGAGGGAAAGACCCAGTACTTC. The chain is built from TRBV7-3 and TRBJ2-5; TRBD2 might be the D (6 bases). This CDR3 is 13 amino acids long. V lost 0 bases, J lost 6 bases, and 8 bases lay in between. Germline CDR1 and CDR2: SGHTA and FQGTGA. Together with reference TRBV7-3 and TRBJ2-5, the CDR3 gives the full variable domain: GAGVSQTPSNKVTEKGKYVELRCDPISGHTALYWYRQSLGQGPEFLIYFQGTGAADDSGLPNDRFFAVRPEGSVSTLKIQRTERGDSAVYLCASSLTEGKTQYFGPGTRLLVL.

The table lists this clonotype with a count of one. In DNA form, the CDR3 reads TGTGCCAGCAGTCGGACAGGGCCAGGGGTTAACTATGGCTACACCTTC. Translated, it gives CASSRTGPGVNYGYTF. The chain combines TRBV28 with TRBJ1-2; 8 bases map to TRBD1. The CDR3 runs 16 residues. The germline CDR1 and CDR2 sequences are MDHEN and SYDVKM. V was pared by 5 bases and J by 1 base, with 9 bases of the junction left unmatched.

The chain combines TRBV30 with TRBJ1-1; tentatively, D is TRBD1 (6 bases). The CDR3 contains 14 residues. The germline V gene encodes CDR1 GTSNPN and CDR2 SVGIG (reference sequence). The germline V and J ends were trimmed by 0 bases and 0 bases, with 8 bases remaining between them. The DNA for the CDR3 is TGTGCCTGGAGTGTAGGACAGATGAACACTGAAGCTTTCTTT. Translation gives CAWSVGQMNTEAFF.

This clonotype has ten or more counts. The V gene is TRBV6-4, the J gene TRBJ2-7; no firm D call. The V gene lost 1 base and the J gene lost 12 bases, with 13 bases spanning the gap. The CDR3 totals 12 residues. Germline assignment: CDR1 MRHNA and CDR2 SNTAGT. Here the CDR3 reads CASSDWAVFPYF. In DNA form, the CDR3 reads TGTGCCAGCAGTGACTGGGCAGTGTTTCCGTACTTC.

This clonotype was seen many times. This rearrangement joins TRBV5-1 to TRBJ1-2; no clear D gene. Germline V CDR1 and CDR2: SGHRS, YFSETQ. The germline V and J ends were trimmed by 1 base and 4 bases, with 8 bases remaining between them. The length of the CDR3 is 13 residues. This CDR3 is CASSLHSSYGYTF. CDR3 in DNA: TGCGCCAGCAGCTTGCACAGTTCCTATGGCTACACCTTC.

The sample holds one count of this clonotype. J is TRBJ2-7 and V is TRBV5-1; 7 positions agree with TRBD1. J gave up 2 bases and V 4 bases, and 9 bases lay outside the gene matches. The CDR3 runs to 15 residues. The germline gives CDR1 SGHRS, CDR2 YFSETQ. The DNA for the CDR3 is TGCGCCAGCAGCCATCACGGACAGGCTGCCTACGAGCAGTACTTC. Translation: CASSHHGQAAYEQYF.

The genes are TRBV2 and TRBJ2-5; possibly TRBD1 or TRBD2 for D (5 bases each). The CDR3 length is 16 residues. V lost 5 bases, J lost 3 bases, and 19 bases lay in between. CDR1 is SNHLY, CDR2 FYNNEI, per germline. This chain's CDR3 is CASSLAPGTAEETQYF. Here the CDR3 DNA reads TGTGCCAGCAGTTTAGCGCCCGGGACGGCGGAAGAGACCCAGTACTTC.

This clonotype was seen ten or more times. This chain connects TRBV30 to TRBJ2-7; TRBD1 matches 8 bases. Germline assignment: CDR1 GTSNPN and CDR2 SVGIG (reference sequence). Trimming took 0 bases from V and 3 from J; bases not matched to a gene: 13. The CDR3 totals 17 residues. The CDR3 loop is CAWSVYPDRGQNYEQYF. The DNA for the CDR3 is TGTGCCTGGAGTGTATATCCCGACAGGGGTCAGAACTACGAGCAGTACTTC.

This clonotype was counted at least ten times. The V call is TRBV15, the J call TRBJ1-5; TRBD1 might be the D (6 bases). Trimming removed 0 bases from V and 4 bases from J, with 13 bases in between. The germline CDR1 and CDR2 sequences are LNHNV and YYDKDF (reference sequence). This CDR3 region has 16 residues. The CDR3 reads CATSRDRGEVNQPQHF. In DNA, the CDR3 is TGTGCCACCAGCAGAGATAGGGGGGAAGTAAATCAGCCCCAGCATTTT.

This clonotype showed up many times. This rearrangement joins TRBV19 to TRBJ2-7; 8 bases agree with TRBD1. The germline V gene encodes CDR1 LNHDA and CDR2 SQIVND (reference sequence). The CDR3 totals 21 residues. V was pared by 0 bases and J by 0 bases, with 19 bases of the junction left unmatched. For the CDR3, the DNA is TGTGCCAGTAGTATAGAAGGTCCTGGACAGGGCCTCGAATACCTCTCCTACGAGCAGTACTTC. It translates to CASSIEGPGQGLEYLSYEQYF.

Many counts were recorded for this clonotype. The chain employs TRBV3-1 and TRBJ1-1; perhaps TRBD1 as D (5 bases). Trimming took 2 bases from V and 4 from J, leaving 17 bases between them. From germline, CDR1 is LGHDT and CDR2 YNNKEL (reference sequence). The CDR3 is 16 amino acids. The CDR3 here is CASSQRGLGDGTEAFF. The CDR3 DNA sequence: TGTGCCAGCAGCCAAAGGGGATTAGGGGATGGCACTGAAGCTTTCTTT.

This clonotype was picked up many times. The CDR3 bases are TGTGCCAGCGGAATAGGGGGCGCGAGCACTGAAGCTTTCTTT. Protein: CASGIGGASTEAFF. This sequence joins TRBV6-5 and TRBJ1-1; the match to TRBD1 covers 7 bases. The trim removed 8 bases at V and 4 bases at J, leaving 10 bases unmatched. CDR1 MNHEY and CDR2 SVGAGI come from the germline V gene. This CDR3 is 14 amino acids long.

This clonotype has at least ten counts. The chain combines TRBV6-1 with TRBJ2-5; D uncertain. Germline CDR1 is MNHNS and CDR2 is SASEGT. Trimming left V 3 bases short and J 2 bases short, with 16 bases between. CDR3 length: 16 amino acids. CDR3 coding DNA: TGTGCCAGCAGTGATTGGTATGGTGGCTGGCAAGAGACCCAGTACTTC. The encoded protein is CASSDWYGGWQETQYF.